This TCR beta chain was found in a study of T cell responses to AZD1222 COVID-19 vaccine. Study in general: Analyses pooled second doses at about 4 or about 12 weeks. Whole-study findings and limits: Close to half of all spike-specific TCRs reportedly target regions of the variants that are unmutated.

The assay was immunoSEQ multiplex PCR, and TCRdb's table has in-frame clones only and misses some. Counted here are about 120,000 clones, roughly nine tenths occurring once; the ten biggest clones make up about 2.7%. As to this clone: Its antigen is unidentified.

J lost 13 bases, V lost 0 bases, and 5 bases had no gene match. The CDR3 sequence is 13 residues long. Germline CDR1 reads SGHDN; CDR2 reads FVKESK. V usage is TRBV14 and J usage is TRBJ2-1, with 8 bases that match TRBD2. The receptor was derived from an adult in good health. The material was peripheral blood, obtained on day 0 of AZD1222 vaccination. CDR3 sequence: CASSQDRLAGQFF. For the CDR3, the DNA is TGTGCCAGCAGCCAAGATCGGCTAGCGGGCCAGTTCTTC.